This TCR beta chain is from a study of monozygotic twins with inflammatory bowel disease. Template switching incorporated UMIs with a 6-nucleotide sample barcode. Amplification used two nested PCRs: 15 to 20 cycles, then roughly 9 cycles, on TCRalpha/TCRbeta cDNA. TCRdb re-called the 5' RACE reads; one entry per CDR3 protein, DNA not given. Its clone listing holds about 200,000 distinct CDR3 sequences. One blood sample of about 2.5 ml was taken from each donor. General study results and limits: Compared with healthy twins, IBD patients shared fewer clonotypes with others, especially with disease activity.

The CDR3 extends over 14 amino acids. Germline V lookup: CDR1 MNHEY, CDR2 SVGEGT. As for this clonotype: Its antigen is unidentified.

Sequencing was carried out using blood. This chain joins TRBV6-2 or TRBV6-3 and TRBJ1-2. The clonotype originates from a human donor with ulcerative colitis or Crohn's disease, or a healthy co-twin of an affected twin (not recorded which). The CDR3: CASSYPDAYYGYTF.